The clone carrying this T cell receptor beta chain was seen just once. PCR was performed a second time for about 6 to 11 cycles using a sample-barcoded 5' primer and a J-beta primer mix. TCRdb passed the 5' RACE reads through MiXCR, listing each CDR3 protein once. The table records 1.8 million or so distinct CDR3 sequences, about 39% of them present only once. The source of the sample is a study of blood T cells in healthy people across ages. Study-level background: Per every two T cells, about one barcoded beta molecule was captured by template switching.

Germline CDR1 WNHNN, CDR2 SYGVQD (reference sequence). This CDR3 is built from 12 residues. The sequencing input was blood. This chain links TRBV10-1 with TRBJ2-5; no clear D. Judging by the DNA end, TRBJ2-7 fits better; the J call may be wrong. The source of this sequence is a human donor in good health. CDR3 DNA sequence: TGCGCCAGCAGTGAGTCGAGTCTCGAGCAGTACTTC. It translates to CASSESSLEQYF.